This T cell receptor (beta chain) was recovered during a study of regulatory T cells in long-lasting Graves disease. Study conclusions and caveats: Reduced TCR diversity was observed in persistent Graves' patients versus newly diagnosed patients.

This clonotype has a count of ten or more. Its antigen remains unidentified. In building TCR beta libraries, iRepertoire HTBI primers were used together with Arm-PCR of CDR3 regions. Original methodology: Sequenced samples collectively carried some 60 TRBV and 14 to 15 TRBJ segments. TCRdb re-called the multiplex PCR reads with MiXCR, one entry per CDR3 protein. TCRdb's processing, not the authors', yielded these V and J calls. The sample holds about 310,000 distinct CDR3 sequences, 15% to 20% seen once. Time point meaning: newly diagnosed GD, antithyroid drugs for less than 3 months. Extracted RNA from PBMCs served as the source of the TCR library. A peripheral blood sample, 7 to 9 milliliters in volume, was drawn into EDTA tubes. The CDR3 is 13 residues long. Germline loops: CDR1 SQVTM, CDR2 ANQGSEA. Trimming cost V 7 bases and J 0 bases, with 12 bases left between them.

The input for sequencing was peripheral blood mononuclear cells (PBMCs), taken at new diagnosis, from a patient treated with antithyroid drugs. The rearrangement links TRBV29-1 to TRBJ1-1; weak D call: TRBD1 (5 bases). This TCR derives from a female donor with Graves disease. The CDR3 DNA follows: TGCAGCGCTGGGGGGGGGATGAACACTGAAGCTTTCTTT. The encoded protein is CSAGGGMNTEAFF.